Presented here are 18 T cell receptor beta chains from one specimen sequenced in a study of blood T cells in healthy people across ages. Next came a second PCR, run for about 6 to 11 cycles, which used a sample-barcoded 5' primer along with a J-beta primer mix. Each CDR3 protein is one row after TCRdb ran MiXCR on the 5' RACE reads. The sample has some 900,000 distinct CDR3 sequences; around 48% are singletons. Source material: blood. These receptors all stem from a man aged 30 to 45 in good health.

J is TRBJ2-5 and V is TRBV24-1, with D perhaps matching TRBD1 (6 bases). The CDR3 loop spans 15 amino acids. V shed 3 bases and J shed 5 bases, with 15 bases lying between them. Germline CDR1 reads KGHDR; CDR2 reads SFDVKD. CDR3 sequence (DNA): TGTGCCACCAGTGATACCAGGGGAAGAGGCGAGACCCAGTACTTC. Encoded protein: CATSDTRGRGETQYF.

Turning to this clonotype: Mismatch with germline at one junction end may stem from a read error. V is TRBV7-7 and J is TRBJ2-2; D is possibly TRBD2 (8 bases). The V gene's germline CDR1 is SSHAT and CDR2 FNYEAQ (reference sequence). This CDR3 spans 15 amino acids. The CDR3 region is CASSPGRGQVGELFF. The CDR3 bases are TGTGCTAGCAGCCCCGGGAGGGGGCAGGTCGGGGAGCTGTTTTTT.

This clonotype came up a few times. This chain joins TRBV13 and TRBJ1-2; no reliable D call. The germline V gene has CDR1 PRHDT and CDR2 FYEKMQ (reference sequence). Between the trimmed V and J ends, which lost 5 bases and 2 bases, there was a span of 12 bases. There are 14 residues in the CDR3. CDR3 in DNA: TGTGCCAGCAGCCCCGGCGGGAACAACTATGGCTACACCTTC. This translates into CASSPGGNNYGYTF.

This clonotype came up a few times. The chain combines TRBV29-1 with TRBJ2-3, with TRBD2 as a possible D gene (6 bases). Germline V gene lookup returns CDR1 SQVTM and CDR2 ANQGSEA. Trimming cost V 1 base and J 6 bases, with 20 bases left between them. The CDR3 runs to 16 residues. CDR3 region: CSVEAGREIVEDTQYF. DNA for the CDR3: TGCAGCGTTGAAGCAGGACGGGAGATTGTTGAGGATACGCAGTATTTT.

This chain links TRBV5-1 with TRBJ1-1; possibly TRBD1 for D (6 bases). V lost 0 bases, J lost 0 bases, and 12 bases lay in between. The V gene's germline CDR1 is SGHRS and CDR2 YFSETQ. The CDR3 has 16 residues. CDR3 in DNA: TGCGCCAGCAGCTTGGGGTGGACAGCCTTGAACACTGAAGCTTTCTTT. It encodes CASSLGWTALNTEAFF.

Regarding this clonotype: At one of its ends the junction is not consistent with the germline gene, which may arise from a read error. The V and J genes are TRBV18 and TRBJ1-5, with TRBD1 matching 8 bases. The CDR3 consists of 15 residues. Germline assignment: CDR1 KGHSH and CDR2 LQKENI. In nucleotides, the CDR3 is TGTACCAGCTCACCGGGGGACAGGACCAAGCAGCCCCAGCATTTT. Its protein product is CTSSPGDRTKQPQHF.

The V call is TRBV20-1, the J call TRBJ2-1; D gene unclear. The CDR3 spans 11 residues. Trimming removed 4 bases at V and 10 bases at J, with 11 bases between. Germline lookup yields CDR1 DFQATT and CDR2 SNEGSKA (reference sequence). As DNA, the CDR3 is TGCAGTGCTATAATGCTTTACGAGCAGTTCTTC. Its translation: CSAIMLYEQFF.

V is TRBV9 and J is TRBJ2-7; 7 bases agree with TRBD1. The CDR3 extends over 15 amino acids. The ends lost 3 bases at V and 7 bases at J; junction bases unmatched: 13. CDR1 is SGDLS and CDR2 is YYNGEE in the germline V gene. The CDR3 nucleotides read TGTGCCAGCAGCGCTGGGACAGCCTCCTACAATGAGCAGTACTTC. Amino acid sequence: CASSAGTASYNEQYF.

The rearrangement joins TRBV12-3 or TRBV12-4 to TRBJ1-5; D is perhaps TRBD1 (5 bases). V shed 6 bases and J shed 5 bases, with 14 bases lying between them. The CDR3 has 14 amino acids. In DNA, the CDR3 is TGTGCCAGCAGGATGGGGCTATCCGATCAGCCCCAGCATTTT. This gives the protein CASRMGLSDQPQHF.

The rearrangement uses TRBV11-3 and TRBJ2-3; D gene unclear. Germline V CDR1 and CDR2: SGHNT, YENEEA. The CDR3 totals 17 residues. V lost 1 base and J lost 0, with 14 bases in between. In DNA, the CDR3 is TGTGCCAGCAGCTTAGCCCCCAGCTCCCCTAGCACAGATACGCAGTATTTT. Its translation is CASSLAPSSPSTDTQYF.

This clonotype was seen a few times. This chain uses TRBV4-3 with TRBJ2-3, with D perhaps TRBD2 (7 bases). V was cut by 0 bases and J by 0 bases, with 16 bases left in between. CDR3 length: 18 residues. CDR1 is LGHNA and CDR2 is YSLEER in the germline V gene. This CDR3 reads CASSQEMGGRFSTDTQYF. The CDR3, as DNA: TGCGCCAGCAGCCAAGAAATGGGGGGGCGATTTAGCACAGATACGCAGTATTTT.

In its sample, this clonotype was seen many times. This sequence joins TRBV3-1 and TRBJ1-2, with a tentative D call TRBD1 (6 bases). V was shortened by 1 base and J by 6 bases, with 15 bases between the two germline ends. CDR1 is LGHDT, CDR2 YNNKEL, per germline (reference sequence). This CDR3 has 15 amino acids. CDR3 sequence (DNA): TGTGCCAGCAGCCAAGCGGGGGCGCGATACCATGGCTACACCTTC. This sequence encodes CASSQAGARYHGYTF.

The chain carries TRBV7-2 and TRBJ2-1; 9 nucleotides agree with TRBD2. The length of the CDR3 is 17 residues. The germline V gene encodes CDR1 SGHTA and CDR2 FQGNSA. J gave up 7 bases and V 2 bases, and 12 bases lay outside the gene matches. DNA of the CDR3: TGTGCCAGCAGCTTAACGCCGGGGCTAGCGGGGTTGAATGAGCAGTTCTTC. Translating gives CASSLTPGLAGLNEQFF.

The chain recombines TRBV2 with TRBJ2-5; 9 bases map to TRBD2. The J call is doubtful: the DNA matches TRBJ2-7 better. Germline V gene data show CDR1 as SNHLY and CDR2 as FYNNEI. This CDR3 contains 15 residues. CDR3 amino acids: CASSLKTSGLYEQYF. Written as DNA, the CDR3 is TGTGCCAGCAGTTTGAAGACTAGCGGACTTTACGAGCAGTACTTC.

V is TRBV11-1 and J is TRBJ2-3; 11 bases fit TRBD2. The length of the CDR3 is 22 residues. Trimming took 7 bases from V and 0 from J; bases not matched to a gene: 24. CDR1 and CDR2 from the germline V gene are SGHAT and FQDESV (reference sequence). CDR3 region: CASTAWRSTPGLAERSTDTQYF. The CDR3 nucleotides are TGTGCCAGCACCGCGTGGCGTTCTACACCGGGACTAGCGGAACGAAGCACAGATACGCAGTATTTT. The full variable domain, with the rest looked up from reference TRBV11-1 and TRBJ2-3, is EAEVAQSPRYKITEKSQAVAFWCDPISGHATLYWYRQILGQGPELLVQFQDESVVDDSQLPKDRFSAERLKGVDSTLKIQPAELGDSAMYLCASTAWRSTPGLAERSTDTQYFGPGTRLTVL.

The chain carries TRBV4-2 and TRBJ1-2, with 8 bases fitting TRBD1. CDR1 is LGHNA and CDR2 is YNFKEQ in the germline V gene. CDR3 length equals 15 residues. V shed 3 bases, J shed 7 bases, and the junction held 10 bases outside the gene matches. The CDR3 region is CASSHPPGTGLGYTF. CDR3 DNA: TGTGCCAGCAGCCACCCACCCGGGACAGGACTTGGCTACACCTTC.

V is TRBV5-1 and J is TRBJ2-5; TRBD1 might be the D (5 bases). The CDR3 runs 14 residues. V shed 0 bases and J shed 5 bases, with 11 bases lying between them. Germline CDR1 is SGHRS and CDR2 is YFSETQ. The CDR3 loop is CASSLERGSETQYF. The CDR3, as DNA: TGCGCCAGCAGCTTGGAAAGGGGCAGCGAGACCCAGTACTTC.

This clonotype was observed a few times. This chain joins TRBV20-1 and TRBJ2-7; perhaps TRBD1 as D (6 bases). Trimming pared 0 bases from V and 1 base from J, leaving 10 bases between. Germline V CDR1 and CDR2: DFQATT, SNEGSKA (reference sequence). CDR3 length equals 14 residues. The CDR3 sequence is CSARDSDRSYEQYF. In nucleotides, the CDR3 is TGCAGTGCTAGAGACTCCGACAGGTCCTACGAGCAGTACTTC.